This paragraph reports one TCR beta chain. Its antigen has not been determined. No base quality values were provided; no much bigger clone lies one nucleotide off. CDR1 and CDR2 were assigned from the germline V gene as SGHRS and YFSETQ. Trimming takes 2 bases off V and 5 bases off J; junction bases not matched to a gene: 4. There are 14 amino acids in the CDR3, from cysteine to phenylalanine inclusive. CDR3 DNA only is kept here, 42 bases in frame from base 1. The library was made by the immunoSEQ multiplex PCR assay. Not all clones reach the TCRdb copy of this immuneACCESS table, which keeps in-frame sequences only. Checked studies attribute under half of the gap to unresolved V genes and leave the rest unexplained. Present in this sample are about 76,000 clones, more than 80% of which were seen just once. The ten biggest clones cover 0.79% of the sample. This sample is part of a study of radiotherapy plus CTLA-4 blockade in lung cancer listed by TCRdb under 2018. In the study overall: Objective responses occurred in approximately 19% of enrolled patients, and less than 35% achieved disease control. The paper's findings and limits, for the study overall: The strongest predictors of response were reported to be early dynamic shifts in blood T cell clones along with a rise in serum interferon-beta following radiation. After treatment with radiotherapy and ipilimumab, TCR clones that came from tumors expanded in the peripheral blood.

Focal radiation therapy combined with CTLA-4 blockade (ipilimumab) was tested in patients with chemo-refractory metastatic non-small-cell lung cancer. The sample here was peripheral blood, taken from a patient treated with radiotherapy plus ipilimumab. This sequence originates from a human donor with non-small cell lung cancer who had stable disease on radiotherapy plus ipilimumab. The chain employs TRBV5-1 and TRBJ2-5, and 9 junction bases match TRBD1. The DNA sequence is TGCGCCAGCAGCTTACTACAGGGGGCTGAGACCCAGTACTTC. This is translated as CASSLLQGAETQYF. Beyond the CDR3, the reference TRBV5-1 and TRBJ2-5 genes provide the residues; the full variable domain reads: KAGVTQTPRYLIKTRGQQVTLSCSPISGHRSVSWYQQTPGQGLQFLFEYFSETQRNKGNFPGRFSGRQFSNSRSEMNVSTLELGDSALYLCASSLLQGAETQYFGPGTRLLVL.